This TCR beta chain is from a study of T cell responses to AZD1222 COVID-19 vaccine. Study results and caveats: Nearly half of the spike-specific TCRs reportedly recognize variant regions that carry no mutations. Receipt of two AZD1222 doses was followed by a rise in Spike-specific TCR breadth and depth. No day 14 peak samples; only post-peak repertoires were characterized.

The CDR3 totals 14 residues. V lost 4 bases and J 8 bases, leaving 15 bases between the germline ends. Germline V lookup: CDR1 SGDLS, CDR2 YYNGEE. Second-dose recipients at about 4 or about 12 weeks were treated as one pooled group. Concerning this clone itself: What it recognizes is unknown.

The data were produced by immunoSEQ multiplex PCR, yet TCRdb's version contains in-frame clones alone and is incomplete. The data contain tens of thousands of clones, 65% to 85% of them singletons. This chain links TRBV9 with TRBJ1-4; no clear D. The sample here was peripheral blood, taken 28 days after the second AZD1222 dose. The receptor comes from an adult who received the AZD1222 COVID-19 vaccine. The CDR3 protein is CASSPPSEKEKLFF. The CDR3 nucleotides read TGTGCCAGCAGCCCGCCCAGTGAGAAGGAAAAACTGTTTTTT.